The 13 T cell receptor beta chains presented below share a single source sample, sequenced in a study of T cells in localized non-small cell lung cancer. Data came from immunoSEQ multiplex PCR; TCRdb stores just in-frame clones and leaves some out. The sample includes almost 40,000 clones, more than 80% of them seen just once. The sample was peripheral blood mononuclear cells, taken before any cancer treatment. Receptor source: a male donor older than 55 with stage II lung adenocarcinoma.

The CDR3 protein is CASSPREDPNYGYTF. The CDR3 nucleotides are TGTGCCAGCAGCCCCCGGGAGGATCCTAACTATGGCTACACCTTC. The chain uses TRBV7-8 and TRBJ1-2; D not resolved. The CDR3 length is 15 residues. Germline V gives CDR1 SGHVS, CDR2 FQNEAQ. With 5 bases removed from V and 0 bases from J, the gap between germline ends came to 13 bases.

The gene calls are TRBV4-1 and TRBJ2-3; TRBD2 might be the D (6 bases). V was cut by 1 base and J by 1 base, with 15 bases left in between. Per the germline V gene, CDR1 is MGHRA and CDR2 is YSYEKL. This CDR3 has 17 residues. The CDR3: CASSQGLGLDRTDTQYF. The CDR3, as DNA: TGCGCCAGCAGCCAAGGACTGGGACTGGATCGCACAGATACGCAGTATTTT.

CDR3 nucleotide sequence: TGTGCCAGCAGCCAAGGGGGGGAAAAACTGTTTTTT. It is translated as CASSQGGEKLFF. This sequence joins TRBV7-9 and TRBJ1-4; TRBD1 is a possible D gene (6 bases). The CDR3 length is 12 residues. V was trimmed by 5 bases and J by 8 bases, leaving 9 bases between them. The germline CDR1 and CDR2 sequences are SEHNR and FQNEAQ (reference sequence).

J is TRBJ1-2 and V is TRBV2; no definite D call. CDR1 is SNHLY, CDR2 FYNNEI, per germline. The V end was cut by 7 bases, the J end by 0 bases, with 12 bases between. CDR3 size: 14 residues. The CDR3 sequence is CASNLGQANYGYTF. CDR3 nucleotide sequence: TGTGCCAGCAATTTAGGGCAAGCTAACTATGGCTACACCTTC.

The chain has TRBV5-4 and TRBJ1-1; D gene unclear. Trimming pared 4 bases from V and 0 bases from J, leaving 13 bases between. The CDR3 has 15 residues. From germline, CDR1 is SGHNT and CDR2 YYREEE (reference sequence). Written as DNA, the CDR3 is TGTGCCAGCAGCGACCTACAGAGATTGAACACTGAAGCTTTCTTT. This translates into CASSDLQRLNTEAFF.

V gene TRBV28 combines with J gene TRBJ2-1; 9 positions agree with TRBD2. The CDR3 loop spans 14 amino acids. Germline values: CDR1 MDHEN, CDR2 SYDVKM. Germline trimming cut 3 bases from V and 10 bases from J; bases unmatched to any gene: 7. The CDR3 loop is CASSFLSGSEEQFF. In DNA, the CDR3 is TGTGCCAGCAGTTTTCTTAGCGGGAGTGAGGAGCAGTTCTTC.

The J gene is TRBJ2-2, the V gene TRBV27; D remains unclear. Trimming took 6 bases from V and 0 from J, leaving 11 bases between them. The CDR3 totals 15 residues. The V gene's germline CDR1 is MNHEY and CDR2 SMNVEV (reference sequence). The CDR3 loop reads CASRYLLANTGELFF. In DNA, the CDR3 is TGTGCCAGCAGATACCTGCTAGCGAACACCGGGGAGCTGTTTTTT.

The chain uses TRBV4-1 and TRBJ2-3, with 14 bases matching TRBD2. Looked up from germline, CDR1 is MGHRA and CDR2 is YSYEKL. CDR3 length: 18 residues. Trimming took 0 bases from V and 6 from J; bases not matched to a gene: 8. The CDR3 bases are TGCGCCAGCAGCCAAGAAGGGACTAGCGGGAGCCTTAGGGATACGCAGTATTTT. Residues: CASSQEGTSGSLRDTQYF.

V usage is TRBV7-9 and J usage is TRBJ1-4; D might be TRBD1 (6 bases). V lost 5 bases, J lost 4 bases, and 23 bases lay in between. The germline V gene has CDR1 SEHNR and CDR2 FQNEAQ (reference sequence). The CDR3 sequence is 18 residues long. The CDR3 protein is CASSLPDRYRPDNEKLFF. CDR3 DNA: TGTGCCAGCAGCCTACCGGACAGATACCGACCAGATAATGAAAAACTGTTTTTT.

The chain couples TRBV6-6 to TRBJ1-1; a possible D gene is TRBD1 (5 bases). The germline gives CDR1 MNHNY, CDR2 SVGAGI (reference sequence). The V end was cut by 5 bases, the J end by 7 bases, with 17 bases between. The CDR3 length is 14 residues. DNA of the CDR3: TGTGCCAGCAGTCTACTACAAAGGGACGGTGAAGCTTTCTTT. Its protein is CASSLLQRDGEAFF.

V is TRBV4-2 and J is TRBJ2-7; D may be TRBD2 (6 bases). Trimming pared 3 bases from V and 6 bases from J, leaving 15 bases between. Germline loops: CDR1 LGHNA, CDR2 YNFKEQ. This CDR3 has 14 residues. The CDR3 DNA reads as TGTGCCAGCAGCCAGGAGGGACTTCTGGGCGAGCAGTACTTC. Translating it yields CASSQEGLLGEQYF.

DNA for the CDR3: TGTGCCAGCACCGTTACAGGGGGCGATGGAAACACCATATATTTT. This encodes CASTVTGGDGNTIYF. V and J are TRBV6-6 and TRBJ1-3; 9 bases match TRBD1. The CDR3 extends over 15 amino acids. Germline-derived CDR1 and CDR2 are MNHNY and SVGAGI (reference sequence). J gave up 3 bases and V 7 bases, and 7 bases lay outside the gene matches.

V and J are TRBV29-1 and TRBJ2-2; a possible D gene is TRBD1 (5 bases). The CDR3 runs 13 residues. V was cut by 8 bases and J by 5 bases, with 15 bases left in between. CDR1 and CDR2 (germline): SQVTM, ANQGSEA. The CDR3 DNA follows: TGCAGCTCCAGGGATTCAGTGACCGGGGAGCTGTTTTTT. It codes for CSSRDSVTGELFF.